This TCR beta chain comes out of a study of blood T cell repertoires in COVID-19. On the study more broadly: Samples came from the United States, Italy and Spain, spanning acute and convalescent COVID-19. Sample material is recorded as cDNA or gDNA derived from T cells, B-cell-depleted T cells, or PBMCs.

Authors' methods: Reference gene primer amplification gave estimated nucleated cell counts. Libraries were prepared by immunoSEQ multiplex PCR; TCRdb keeps only in-frame clonotypes and omits some of them. V and J calls plus clone size are reproduced from that table; the DNA served to infer D and trimming. This sample has 250,000 to 400,000 clones, with roughly 90% found just once. The CDR3 covers 13 residues. Looked up from germline, CDR1 is SGHRS and CDR2 is YFSETQ. Trimming left V 3 bases short and J 9 bases short, with 16 bases between. Seattle patients were enrolled while actively infected and followed longitudinally.

The specimen sequenced was peripheral blood. This sequence was found in a woman aged 25-40 years with COVID-19, enrolled during active disease. J is TRBJ2-7 and V is TRBV5-1; D may be TRBD1 (5 bases). The CDR3 sequence is CASSSGKGRVQYF. CDR3 coding DNA: TGCGCCAGCAGCTCGGGTAAGGGGCGCGTGCAGTACTTC.